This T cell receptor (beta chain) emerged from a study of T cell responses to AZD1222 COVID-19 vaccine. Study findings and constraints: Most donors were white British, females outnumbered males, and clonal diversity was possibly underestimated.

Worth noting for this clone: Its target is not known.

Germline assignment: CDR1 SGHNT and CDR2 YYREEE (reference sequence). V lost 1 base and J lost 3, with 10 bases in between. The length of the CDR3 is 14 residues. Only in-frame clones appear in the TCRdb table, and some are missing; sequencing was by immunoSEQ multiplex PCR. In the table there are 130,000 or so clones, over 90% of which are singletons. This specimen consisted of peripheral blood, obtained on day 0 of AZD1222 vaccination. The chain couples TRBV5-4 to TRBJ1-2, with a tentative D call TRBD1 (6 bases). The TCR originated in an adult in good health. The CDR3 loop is CASSLKGGDYGYTF. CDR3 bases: TGTGCCAGCAGCTTGAAGGGGGGGGACTATGGCTACACCTTC.